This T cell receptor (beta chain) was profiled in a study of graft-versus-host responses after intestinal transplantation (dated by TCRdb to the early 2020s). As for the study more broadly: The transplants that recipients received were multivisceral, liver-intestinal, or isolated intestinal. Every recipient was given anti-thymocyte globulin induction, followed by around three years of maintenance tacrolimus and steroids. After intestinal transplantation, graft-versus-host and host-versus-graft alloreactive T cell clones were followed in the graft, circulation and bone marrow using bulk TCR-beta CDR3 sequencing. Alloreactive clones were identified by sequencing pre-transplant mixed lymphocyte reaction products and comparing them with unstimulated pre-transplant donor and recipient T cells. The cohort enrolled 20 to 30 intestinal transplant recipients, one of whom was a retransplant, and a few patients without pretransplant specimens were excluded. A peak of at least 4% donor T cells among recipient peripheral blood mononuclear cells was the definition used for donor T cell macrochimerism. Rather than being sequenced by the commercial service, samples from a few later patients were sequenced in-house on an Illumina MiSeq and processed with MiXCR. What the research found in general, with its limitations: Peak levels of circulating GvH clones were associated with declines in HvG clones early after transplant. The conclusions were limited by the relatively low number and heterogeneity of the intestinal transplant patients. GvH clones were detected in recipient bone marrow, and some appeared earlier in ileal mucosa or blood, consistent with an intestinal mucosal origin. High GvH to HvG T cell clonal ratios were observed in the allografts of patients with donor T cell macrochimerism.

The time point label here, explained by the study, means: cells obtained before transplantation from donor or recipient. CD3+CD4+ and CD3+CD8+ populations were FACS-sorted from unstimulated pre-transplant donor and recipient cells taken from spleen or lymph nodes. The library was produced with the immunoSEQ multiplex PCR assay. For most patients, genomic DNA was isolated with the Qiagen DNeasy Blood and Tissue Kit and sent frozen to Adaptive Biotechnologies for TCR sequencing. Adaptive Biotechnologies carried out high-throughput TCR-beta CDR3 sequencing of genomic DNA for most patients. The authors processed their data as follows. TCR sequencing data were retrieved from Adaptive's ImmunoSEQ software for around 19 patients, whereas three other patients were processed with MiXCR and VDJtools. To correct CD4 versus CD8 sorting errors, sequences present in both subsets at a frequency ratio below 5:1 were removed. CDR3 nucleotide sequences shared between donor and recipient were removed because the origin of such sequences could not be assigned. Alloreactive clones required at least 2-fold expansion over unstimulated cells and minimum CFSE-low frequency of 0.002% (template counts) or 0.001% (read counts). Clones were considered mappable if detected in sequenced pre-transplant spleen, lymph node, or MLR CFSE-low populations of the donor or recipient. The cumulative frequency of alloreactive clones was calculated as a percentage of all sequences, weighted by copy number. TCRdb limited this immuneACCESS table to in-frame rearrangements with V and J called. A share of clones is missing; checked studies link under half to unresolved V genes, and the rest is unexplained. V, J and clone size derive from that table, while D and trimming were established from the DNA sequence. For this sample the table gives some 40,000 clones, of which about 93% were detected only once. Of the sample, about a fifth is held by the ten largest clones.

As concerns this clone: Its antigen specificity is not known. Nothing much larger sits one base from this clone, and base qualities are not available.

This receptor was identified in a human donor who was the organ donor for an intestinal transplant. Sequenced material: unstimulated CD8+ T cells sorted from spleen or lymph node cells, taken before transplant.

The DNA sequence is given as TGTGCCAGCAGCCAAAGAGGGTCACCCCTCTTGCGCTACACCTTC. This sequence encodes CASSQRGSPLLRYTF. The rearrangement combines TRBV14 with TRBJ1-2; the D gene cannot be resolved reliably. CDR1 is given as SGHDN and CDR2 as FVKESK, both from the germline V gene. V lost 2 bases and J lost 9 bases; the stretch between them is 19 bases long. The CDR3 goes from the cysteine to the phenylalanine over 15 residues. The only DNA kept is the CDR3, 45 bases in frame from the first base.